This T cell receptor beta chain came from a study of glioma-infiltrating T cells after dendritic cell vaccination. Assay used: immunoSEQ multiplex PCR; TCRdb lists only in-frame clones, some missing. In the table there are 60,000 or so clones, around nine tenths of which are singletons. Noted time point: after dendritic cell vaccination, including at tumor progression/relapse. This clone was recorded once. The sequences come from blood, collected after dendritic cell vaccination. This receptor was taken from a human donor with glioblastoma.

CDR3 bases: TGTGCCAGCAGCGCGCAGGGGGCCCCTAATGAAAAACTGTTTTTT. Translated: CASSAQGAPNEKLFF. The V and J genes are TRBV9 and TRBJ1-4, with 8 bases fitting TRBD1. The CDR3 loop spans 15 amino acids. The V and J ends lost 3 bases and 3 bases, in that order; junction bases with no gene match: 4. Germline V CDR1 and CDR2: SGDLS, YYNGEE.